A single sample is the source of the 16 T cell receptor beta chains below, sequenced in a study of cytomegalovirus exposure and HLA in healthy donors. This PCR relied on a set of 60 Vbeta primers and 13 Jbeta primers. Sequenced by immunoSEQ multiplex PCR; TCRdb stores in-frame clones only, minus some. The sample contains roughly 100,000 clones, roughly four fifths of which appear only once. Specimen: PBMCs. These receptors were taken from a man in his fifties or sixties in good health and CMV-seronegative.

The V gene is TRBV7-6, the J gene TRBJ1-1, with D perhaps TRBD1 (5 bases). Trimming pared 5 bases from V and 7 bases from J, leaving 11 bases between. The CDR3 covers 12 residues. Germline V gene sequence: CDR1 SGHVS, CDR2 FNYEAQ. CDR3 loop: CASSTAGFEAFF. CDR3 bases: TGTGCCAGCAGCACCGCAGGGTTTGAAGCTTTCTTT.

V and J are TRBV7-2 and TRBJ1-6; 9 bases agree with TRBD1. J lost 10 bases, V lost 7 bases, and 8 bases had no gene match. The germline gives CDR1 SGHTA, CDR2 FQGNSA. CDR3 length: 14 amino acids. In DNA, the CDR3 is TGTGCCAGCACCATGGGACAGGGATGGTCACCCCTCCACTTT. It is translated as CASTMGQGWSPLHF.

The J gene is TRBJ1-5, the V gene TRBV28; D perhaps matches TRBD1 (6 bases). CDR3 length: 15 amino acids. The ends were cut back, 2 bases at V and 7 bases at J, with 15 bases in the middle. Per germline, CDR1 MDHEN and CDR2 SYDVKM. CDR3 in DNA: TGTGCCAGCAGTTTAGTCGAGACAGGTCAACAGCCCCAGCATTTT. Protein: CASSLVETGQQPQHF. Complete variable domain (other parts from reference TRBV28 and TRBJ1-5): DVKVTQSSRYLVKRTGEKVFLECVQDMDHENMFWYRQDPGLGLRLIYFSYDVKMKEKGDIPEGYSVSREKKERFSLILESASTNQTSMYLCASSLVETGQQPQHFGDGTRLSIL.

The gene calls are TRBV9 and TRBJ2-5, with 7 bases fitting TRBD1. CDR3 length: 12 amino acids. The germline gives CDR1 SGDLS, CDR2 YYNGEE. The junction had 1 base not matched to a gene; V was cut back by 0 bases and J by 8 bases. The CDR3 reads CASSVEGGTQYF. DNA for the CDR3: TGTGCCAGCAGCGTAGAAGGGGGCACCCAGTACTTC.

The CDR3 protein is CASSHGVLNTEAFF. The CDR3 nucleotides are TGTGCCAGCAGCCACGGGGTCCTGAACACTGAAGCTTTCTTT. The chain is built from TRBV5-4 and TRBJ1-1; D is undetermined. Germline lookup yields CDR1 SGHNT and CDR2 YYREEE (reference sequence). The CDR3 spans 14 residues. V lost 4 bases, J lost 0 bases, and 10 bases lay in between.

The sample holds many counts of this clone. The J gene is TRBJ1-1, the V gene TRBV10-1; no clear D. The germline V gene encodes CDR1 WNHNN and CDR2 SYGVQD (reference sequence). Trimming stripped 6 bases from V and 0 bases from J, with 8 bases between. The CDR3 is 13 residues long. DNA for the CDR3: TGCGCCAGCAGACAGAGCCTGAACACTGAAGCTTTCTTT. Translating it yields CASRQSLNTEAFF.

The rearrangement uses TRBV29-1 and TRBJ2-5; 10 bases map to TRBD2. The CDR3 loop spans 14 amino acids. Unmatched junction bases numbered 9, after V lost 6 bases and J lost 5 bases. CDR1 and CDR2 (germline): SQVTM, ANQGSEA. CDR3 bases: TGCAGCGTGGCCGGTCTAGCGGGGGTTGAGACCCAGTACTTC. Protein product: CSVAGLAGVETQYF.

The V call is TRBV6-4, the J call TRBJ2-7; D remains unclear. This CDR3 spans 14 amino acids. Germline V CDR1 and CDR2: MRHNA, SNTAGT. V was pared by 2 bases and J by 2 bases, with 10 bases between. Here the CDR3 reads CASSDIAYTYEQYF. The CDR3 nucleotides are TGTGCCAGCAGTGACATAGCCTACACCTACGAGCAGTACTTC.

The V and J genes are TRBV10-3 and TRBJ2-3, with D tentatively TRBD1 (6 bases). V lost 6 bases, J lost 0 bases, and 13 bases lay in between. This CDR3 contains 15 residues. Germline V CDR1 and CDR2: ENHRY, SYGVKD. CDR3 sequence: CAISVQGSSTDTQYF. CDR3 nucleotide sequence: TGTGCCATCAGCGTACAGGGTTCTAGCACAGATACGCAGTATTTT.

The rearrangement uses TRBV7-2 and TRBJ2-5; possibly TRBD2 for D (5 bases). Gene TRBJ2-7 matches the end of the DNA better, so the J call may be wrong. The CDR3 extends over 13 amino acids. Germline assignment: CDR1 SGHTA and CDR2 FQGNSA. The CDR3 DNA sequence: TGTGCCAGCAGCAGTTCGGGGTCATACGAGCAGTACTTC. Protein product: CASSSSGSYEQYF.

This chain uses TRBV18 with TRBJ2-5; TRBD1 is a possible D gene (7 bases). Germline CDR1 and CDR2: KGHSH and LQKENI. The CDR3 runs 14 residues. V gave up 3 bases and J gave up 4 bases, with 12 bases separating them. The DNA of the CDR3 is TGTGCCAGCTCACCGGGGGGACAGTTAGAGACCCAGTACTTC. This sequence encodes CASSPGGQLETQYF.

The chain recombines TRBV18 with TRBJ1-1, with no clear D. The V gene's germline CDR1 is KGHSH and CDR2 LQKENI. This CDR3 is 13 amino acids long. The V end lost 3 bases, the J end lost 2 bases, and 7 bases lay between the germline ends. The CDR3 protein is CASSPNSNTEAFF. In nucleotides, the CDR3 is TGTGCCAGCTCACCTAACTCAAACACTGAAGCTTTCTTT.

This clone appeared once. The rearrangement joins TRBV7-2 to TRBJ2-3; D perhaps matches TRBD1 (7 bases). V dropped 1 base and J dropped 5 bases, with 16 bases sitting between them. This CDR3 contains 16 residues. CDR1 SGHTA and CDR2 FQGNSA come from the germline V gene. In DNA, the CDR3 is TGTGCCAGCAGCTTAGGGGCCAGGGGGGTGAGAGATACGCAGTATTTT. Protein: CASSLGARGVRDTQYF.

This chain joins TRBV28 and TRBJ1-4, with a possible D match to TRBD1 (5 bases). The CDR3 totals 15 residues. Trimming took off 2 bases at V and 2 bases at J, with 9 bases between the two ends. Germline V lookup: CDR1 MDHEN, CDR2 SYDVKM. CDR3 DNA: TGTGCCAGCAGTTTACCGGGGGAGACTAATGAAAAACTGTTTTTT. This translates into CASSLPGETNEKLFF.

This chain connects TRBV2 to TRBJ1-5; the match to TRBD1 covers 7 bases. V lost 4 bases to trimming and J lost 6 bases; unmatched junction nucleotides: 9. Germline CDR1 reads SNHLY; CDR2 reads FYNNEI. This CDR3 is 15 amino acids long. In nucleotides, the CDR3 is TGTGCCAGCAGTGTGAGGCCAGGGGGGACTCAGCCCCAGCATTTT. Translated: CASSVRPGGTQPQHF.

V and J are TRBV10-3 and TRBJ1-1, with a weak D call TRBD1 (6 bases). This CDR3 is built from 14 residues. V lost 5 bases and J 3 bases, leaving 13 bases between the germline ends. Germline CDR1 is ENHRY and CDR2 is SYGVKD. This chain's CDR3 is CAISPQGSYTEAFF. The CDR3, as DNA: TGTGCCATCAGTCCCCAGGGGAGTTACACTGAAGCTTTCTTT.